This T cell receptor beta chain was obtained from a study of blood T cell repertoires in COVID-19. About the study: COVID-19 samples collected from the United States, Italy and Spain covered acute and convalescent phases. T cells, B-cell-depleted T cells, or PBMCs provided the cDNA or gDNA that served as material.

Germline V gives CDR1 SGHTA, CDR2 FQGNSA. Trimming cost V 5 bases and J 5 bases; bases outside gene matches: 13. This CDR3 is 16 amino acids long. Original handling: Nucleated cell number was recorded as an estimate derived from reference gene primer amplification. Repertoires were generated with immunoSEQ multiplex PCR, while TCRdb's copy carries only in-frame clones and drops some. Clone size and V and J calls were adopted from that table, with D and trimming inferred from the DNA. Of roughly 100,000 clones in the sample, 84% were seen once. This clonotype was obtained from a human donor in a cohort sampled during active COVID-19. Sequenced sample: peripheral blood. The J gene is TRBJ2-5, the V gene TRBV7-2, with 8 bases lining up with TRBD1. The CDR3 spells CASSLRQGIGAETQYF. CDR3 DNA sequence: TGTGCCAGCAGCCTCAGACAGGGGATTGGCGCGGAGACCCAGTACTTC.